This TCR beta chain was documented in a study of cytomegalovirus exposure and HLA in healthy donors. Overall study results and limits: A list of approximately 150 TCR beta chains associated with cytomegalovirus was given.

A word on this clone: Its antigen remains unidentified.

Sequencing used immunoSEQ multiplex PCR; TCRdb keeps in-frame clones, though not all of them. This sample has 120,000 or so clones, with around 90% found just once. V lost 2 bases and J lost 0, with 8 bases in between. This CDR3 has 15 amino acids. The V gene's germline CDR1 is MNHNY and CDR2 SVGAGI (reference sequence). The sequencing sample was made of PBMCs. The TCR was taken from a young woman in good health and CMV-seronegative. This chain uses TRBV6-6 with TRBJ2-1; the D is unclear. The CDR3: CASSYESPSYNEQFF. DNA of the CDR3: TGTGCCAGCAGTTACGAGAGCCCCTCCTACAATGAGCAGTTCTTC.